The clone carrying this T cell receptor beta chain was recorded a few times. Its antigen is unidentified. V gave up 6 bases and J gave up 4 bases; unmatched junction bases: 9. The CDR3 runs to 16 residues. Looked up from germline, CDR1 is MNHEY and CDR2 is SMNVEV (reference sequence). Time point reported: week 5, during vaccination. The study gave 300 ug of mutant IDH1 20-mer peptide per vaccine dose, with topical imiquimod. Profiling relied on immunoSEQ multiplex PCR, and the TCRdb table lists in-frame clones only, not all of them. The sample has fewer than 35,000 clones, 55% to 60% seen once. This record comes from a study of a mutant IDH1 vaccine in newly diagnosed glioma. Overall study: Vaccines were begun 4-6 weeks after radiotherapy alone, or with temozolomide cycles. Patients were pretreated with radiotherapy, temozolomide, or both, mostly both.

Study findings and constraints: Vaccine-induced responses were seen in about 95% of patients, spanning several MHC alleles.

This TCR was sampled from a woman between 18 and 29 years old with glioma. The sample was PBMCs, taken from a glioma patient whose treatment included an IDH1 peptide vaccine. The chain links TRBV27 to TRBJ1-1, with 12 nucleotides matching TRBD1. CDR3 sequence: CASSRDRGPVSTEAFF. The CDR3 coding sequence is TGTGCCAGCAGCCGGGACAGGGGGCCGGTAAGCACTGAAGCTTTCTTT.